This is a list of T cell receptor beta chains from one sample in a study of blood T cell repertoires in COVID-19. Profiled with immunoSEQ multiplex PCR; TCRdb holds only in-frame clones, not every one. The sample lists more than 200,000 clones, about nine tenths occurring once. The specimen was peripheral blood. The receptors originated from a middle-aged man with COVID-19, enrolled during active disease. Both conserved end residues are part of each CDR3. D genes are given only for firm matches. For some rows the clone size is stated as once, few or many, or as a class when expanded; others skip it.

V gene: TRBV11-2
D gene: TRBD2
J gene: TRBJ2-5
clone size: once
CDR3 protein: CASSGGDQETQYF
CDR3 DNA: TGTGCCAGCAGTGGGGGGGATCAAGAGACCCAGTACTTC

V gene: TRBV30
D gene: TRBD1
J gene: TRBJ2-5
clone size: once
CDR3 protein: CAWSRPFRGRETQYF
CDR3 DNA: TGTGCCTGGAGTCGACCGTTCAGGGGGAGAGAGACCCAGTACTTC

V gene: TRBV30
D gene: -
J gene: TRBJ2-7
clone size: -
CDR3 protein: CAWREPPGYEQYF
CDR3 DNA: TGTGCCTGGAGAGAACCGCCAGGGTACGAGCAGTACTTC

V gene: TRBV29-1
D gene: -
J gene: TRBJ2-1
clone size: few
CDR3 protein: CSVEGQFYNEQFF
CDR3 DNA: TGCAGCGTTGAGGGGCAGTTCTACAATGAGCAGTTCTTC

V gene: TRBV6-5
D gene: TRBD1
J gene: TRBJ1-5
clone size: -
CDR3 protein: CASSPQGARQPQHF
CDR3 DNA: TGTGCCAGCAGTCCGCAGGGGGCGCGTCAGCCCCAGCATTTT

V gene: TRBV9
D gene: -
J gene: TRBJ2-4
clone size: -
CDR3 protein: CASSVGSAENIQYF
CDR3 DNA: TGTGCCAGCAGCGTAGGGAGTGCCGAAAACATTCAGTACTTC

V gene: TRBV27
D gene: -
J gene: TRBJ2-5
clone size: -
CDR3 protein: CASMRYGETQYF
CDR3 DNA: TGTGCCAGCATGAGGTATGGAGAGACCCAGTACTTC

V gene: TRBV7-2
D gene: -
J gene: TRBJ2-2
clone size: -
CDR3 protein: CASSGAASGARLTGELFF
CDR3 DNA: TGTGCCAGCAGCGGGGCCGCCTCTGGGGCGAGGCTTACCGGGGAGCTGTTTTTT

V gene: TRBV10-3
D gene: TRBD2
J gene: TRBJ2-3
clone size: -
CDR3 protein: CAISRDPPASGITDTQYF
CDR3 DNA: TGTGCCATCAGCCGGGACCCCCCGGCTAGCGGGATCACAGATACGCAGTATTTT

V gene: TRBV5-1
D gene: -
J gene: TRBJ2-5
clone size: -
CDR3 protein: CASSLAEAGLTQYF
CDR3 DNA: TGCGCCAGCAGCTTGGCGGAGGCGGGATTGACCCAGTACTTC

V gene: TRBV2
D gene: -
J gene: TRBJ2-3
clone size: once
CDR3 protein: CASSPHTDTQYF
CDR3 DNA: TGTGCCAGCAGTCCCCATACAGATACGCAGTATTTT

V gene: TRBV5-1
D gene: TRBD1
J gene: TRBJ1-5
clone size: -
CDR3 protein: CASSSGQGLHF
CDR3 DNA: TGCGCCAGCAGCTCGGGACAGGGGCTCCATTTT

V gene: TRBV5-1
D gene: TRBD1
J gene: TRBJ2-5
clone size: -
CDR3 protein: CASSPKTGGRETQYF
CDR3 DNA: TGCGCCAGCAGCCCTAAGACAGGGGGCCGGGAGACCCAGTACTTC

V gene: TRBV25-1
D gene: TRBD1
J gene: TRBJ1-1
clone size: -
CDR3 protein: CASSDGGTDTEAFF
CDR3 DNA: TGTGCCAGCAGTGATGGAGGGACAGACACTGAAGCTTTCTTT

V gene: TRBV7-8
D gene: -
J gene: TRBJ1-5
clone size: -
CDR3 protein: CASSPPGLQPQHF
CDR3 DNA: TGTGCCAGCAGCCCACCCGGTCTTCAGCCCCAGCATTTT

V gene: TRBV18
D gene: -
J gene: TRBJ2-6
clone size: -
CDR3 protein: CASSLTGSGANVLTF
CDR3 DNA: TGTGCCAGCTCCTTGACAGGCTCTGGGGCCAACGTCCTGACTTTC

V gene: TRBV4-3
D gene: -
J gene: TRBJ2-3
clone size: -
CDR3 protein: CASSQDRIAGDTQYF
CDR3 DNA: TGCGCCAGCAGCCAAGATCGTATTGCCGGAGATACGCAGTATTTT

V gene: TRBV9
D gene: -
J gene: TRBJ2-3
clone size: -
CDR3 protein: CASTSGQWSPTDTQYF
CDR3 DNA: TGTGCCAGCACTTCGGGTCAGTGGTCCCCCACAGATACGCAGTATTTT

V gene: TRBV7-9
D gene: -
J gene: TRBJ1-2
clone size: -
CDR3 protein: CASSLGVAGYGYTF
CDR3 DNA: TGTGCCAGCAGCTTAGGAGTGGCAGGGTATGGCTACACCTTC

V gene: TRBV6-1
D gene: TRBD1
J gene: TRBJ1-6
clone size: -
CDR3 protein: CASSEPGTGGSPLHF
CDR3 DNA: TGTGCCAGCAGTGAACCCGGGACAGGGGGTTCACCCCTCCACTTT

V gene: TRBV10-2
D gene: -
J gene: TRBJ1-2
clone size: -
CDR3 protein: CASSESGHRNYGYTF
CDR3 DNA: TGCGCCAGCAGTGAATCAGGACACCGAAACTATGGCTACACCTTC

V gene: TRBV30
D gene: -
J gene: TRBJ1-3
clone size: -
CDR3 protein: CAFTRGSGNTIYF
CDR3 DNA: TGTGCCTTCACCAGGGGTTCTGGAAACACCATATATTTT

V gene: TRBV19
D gene: TRBD1
J gene: TRBJ1-2
clone size: -
CDR3 protein: CASSVSSGGAGYGYTF
CDR3 DNA: TGTGCCAGTAGTGTCTCGTCAGGGGGCGCGGGGTATGGCTACACCTTC

V gene: TRBV6-2/TRBV6-3
D gene: TRBD1
J gene: TRBJ1-1
clone size: -
CDR3 protein: CASSTGQGRTEAFF
CDR3 DNA: TGTGCCAGCAGTACAGGACAGGGGCGGACTGAAGCTTTCTTT

V gene: TRBV19
D gene: TRBD2
J gene: TRBJ2-1
clone size: -
CDR3 protein: CASSIDLAGGPYEQFF
CDR3 DNA: TGTGCCAGTAGTATAGATCTAGCGGGAGGGCCCTATGAGCAGTTCTTC

V gene: TRBV6-2/TRBV6-3
D gene: -
J gene: TRBJ2-2
clone size: -
CDR3 protein: CASSFAGADRQVELFF
CDR3 DNA: TGTGCCAGCAGTTTTGCGGGAGCTGACAGGCAGGTGGAGCTGTTTTTT

V gene: TRBV27
D gene: TRBD1
J gene: TRBJ1-1
clone size: -
CDR3 protein: CASSLYPGQGAEAFF
CDR3 DNA: TGTGCCAGCAGTTTATATCCGGGACAGGGGGCTGAAGCTTTCTTT

V gene: TRBV10-3
D gene: -
J gene: TRBJ1-6
clone size: -
CDR3 protein: CAISDRVYNSPLHF
CDR3 DNA: TGTGCCATCAGTGACAGGGTCTATAATTCACCCCTCCACTTT

V gene: TRBV3-1/TRBV3-2
D gene: -
J gene: TRBJ2-3
clone size: -
CDR3 protein: CASSQRQDFTDTQYF
CDR3 DNA: TGTGCCAGCAGTCAGAGACAGGACTTCACAGATACGCAGTATTTT

V gene: TRBV5-4
D gene: -
J gene: TRBJ2-3
clone size: -
CDR3 protein: CASSLVFGDTDTQYF
CDR3 DNA: TGTGCCAGCAGCTTGGTTTTCGGGGACACAGATACGCAGTATTTT

V gene: TRBV7-7
D gene: TRBD1
J gene: TRBJ2-1
clone size: -
CDR3 protein: CASSLGTDNEQFF
CDR3 DNA: TGTGCTAGCAGCTTAGGGACAGACAATGAGCAGTTCTTC

V gene: TRBV18
D gene: -
J gene: TRBJ2-3
clone size: -
CDR3 protein: CASSPLGGLPDTQYF
CDR3 DNA: TGTGCCAGCTCACCACTCGGGGGTCTCCCAGATACGCAGTATTTT

V gene: TRBV5-1
D gene: -
J gene: TRBJ1-3
clone size: -
CDR3 protein: CASSLDPGRGNTIYF
CDR3 DNA: TGCGCCAGCAGCTTGGACCCGGGTAGGGGAAACACCATATATTTT

V gene: TRBV25-1
D gene: -
J gene: TRBJ1-4
clone size: -
CDR3 protein: CASSVGGGRHKLFF
CDR3 DNA: TGTGCCAGCAGTGTTGGCGGAGGTCGTCATAAGCTGTTTTTT

V gene: TRBV9
D gene: TRBD1
J gene: TRBJ1-6
clone size: -
CDR3 protein: CASSAAGTVNSPLHF
CDR3 DNA: TGTGCCAGCAGCGCCGCCGGGACAGTTAATTCACCCCTCCACTTT

V gene: TRBV25-1
D gene: TRBD1
J gene: TRBJ2-2
clone size: -
CDR3 protein: CASSQTGGAGELFF
CDR3 DNA: TGTGCCAGCAGTCAAACAGGGGGCGCCGGGGAGCTGTTTTTT

V gene: TRBV20-1
D gene: TRBD1
J gene: TRBJ2-5
clone size: -
CDR3 protein: CSASGTGGPETQYF
CDR3 DNA: TGCAGTGCTAGTGGGACAGGGGGCCCGGAGACCCAGTACTTC

V gene: TRBV29-1
D gene: -
J gene: TRBJ1-3
clone size: -
CDR3 protein: CSVGFQADGNTIYF
CDR3 DNA: TGCAGCGTCGGATTTCAGGCAGACGGAAACACCATATATTTT

V gene: TRBV7-3
D gene: -
J gene: TRBJ2-3
clone size: -
CDR3 protein: CASSLGRGLGTDTQYF
CDR3 DNA: TGTGCCAGCAGCTTGGGCAGGGGTTTGGGCACAGATACGCAGTATTTT

V gene: TRBV6-5
D gene: TRBD1
J gene: TRBJ2-2
clone size: -
CDR3 protein: CASTRQGANTGELFF
CDR3 DNA: TGTGCCAGCACCAGACAGGGGGCAAACACCGGGGAGCTGTTTTTT

V gene: TRBV28
D gene: -
J gene: TRBJ1-2
clone size: once
CDR3 protein: CASSLEAHLRGYTF
CDR3 DNA: TGTGCCAGCAGCCTAGAAGCTCATTTGAGGGGCTACACCTTC

V gene: TRBV5-6
D gene: TRBD2
J gene: TRBJ2-5
clone size: -
CDR3 protein: CASSATGGPGETQYF
CDR3 DNA: TGTGCCAGCAGCGCGACGGGAGGGCCAGGGGAGACCCAGTACTTC

V gene: TRBV6-5
D gene: -
J gene: TRBJ1-1
clone size: -
CDR3 protein: CASKIIRGGHTEAFF
CDR3 DNA: TGTGCCAGCAAAATTATCCGGGGGGGCCACACTGAAGCTTTCTTT

V gene: TRBV29-1
D gene: -
J gene: TRBJ2-1
clone size: -
CDR3 protein: CSAGAPGMNEQFF
CDR3 DNA: TGCAGCGCCGGAGCTCCGGGAATGAATGAGCAGTTCTTC

V gene: TRBV28
D gene: TRBD1
J gene: TRBJ1-6
clone size: few
CDR3 protein: CASSLGQGGHNSPLHF
CDR3 DNA: TGTGCCAGCAGTTTAGGTCAGGGGGGACATAATTCACCCCTCCACTTT

V gene: TRBV6-5
D gene: -
J gene: TRBJ1-5
clone size: many
CDR3 protein: CASRGGARNQPQHF
CDR3 DNA: TGTGCCAGCAGAGGTGGGGCCCGCAATCAGCCCCAGCATTTT

V gene: TRBV19
D gene: TRBD2
J gene: TRBJ2-7
clone size: -
CDR3 protein: CASSIGWTSGTNPYEQYF
CDR3 DNA: TGTGCCAGTAGTATAGGGTGGACTAGCGGGACCAATCCCTACGAGCAGTACTTC

V gene: TRBV19
D gene: TRBD1
J gene: TRBJ1-1
clone size: -
CDR3 protein: CASSIRPGTGLNTEAFF
CDR3 DNA: TGTGCCAGTAGTATCCGTCCCGGGACAGGCTTGAACACTGAAGCTTTCTTT

V gene: TRBV4-1
D gene: -
J gene: TRBJ2-2
clone size: -
CDR3 protein: CASSQGLGYSNTGELFF
CDR3 DNA: TGCGCCAGCAGCCAAGGACTAGGATACTCGAACACCGGGGAGCTGTTTTTT

V gene: TRBV2
D gene: -
J gene: TRBJ1-5
clone size: -
CDR3 protein: CASSIQGNQPQHF
CDR3 DNA: TGTGCCAGCAGTATACAGGGAAATCAGCCCCAGCATTTT

V gene: TRBV27
D gene: -
J gene: TRBJ1-1
clone size: -
CDR3 protein: CASSFSGGVTEAFF
CDR3 DNA: TGTGCCAGCAGTTTCTCCGGGGGGGTTACTGAAGCTTTCTTT

V gene: TRBV5-3
D gene: TRBD1
J gene: TRBJ2-5
clone size: -
CDR3 protein: CARSLGQGEETQYF
CDR3 DNA: TGTGCCAGAAGCTTGGGGCAGGGGGAGGAGACCCAGTACTTC

V gene: TRBV6-2/TRBV6-3
D gene: TRBD1
J gene: TRBJ2-3
clone size: -
CDR3 protein: CASSYSPGGTDTQYF
CDR3 DNA: TGTGCCAGCAGTTACTCGCCAGGGGGAACAGATACGCAGTATTTT

V gene: TRBV4-1
D gene: -
J gene: TRBJ1-6
clone size: -
CDR3 protein: CASSQGGSYNSPLHF
CDR3 DNA: TGCGCCAGCAGCCAAGGCGGATCCTATAATTCACCCCTCCACTTT

V gene: TRBV24-1
D gene: TRBD1
J gene: TRBJ2-5
clone size: -
CDR3 protein: CATSPTGGQETQYF
CDR3 DNA: TGTGCCACCAGCCCGACAGGGGGCCAAGAGACCCAGTACTTC

V gene: TRBV2
D gene: -
J gene: TRBJ2-3
clone size: few
CDR3 protein: CATQGGTQSDTQYF
CDR3 DNA: TGTGCCACCCAAGGGGGTACCCAATCAGATACGCAGTATTTT

V gene: TRBV18
D gene: TRBD2
J gene: TRBJ2-2
clone size: -
CDR3 protein: CASSPPAGAGELFF
CDR3 DNA: TGTGCCAGCTCACCACCGGCGGGGGCCGGGGAGCTGTTTTTT